This T cell receptor (beta chain) was documented in a study of T-cell reconstitution after alpha-beta-depleted transplantation in children. Study-wide findings and caveats: T-cell counts and diversity at one year post-transplant came mainly from newly produced T cells.

This clonotype was seen only a few times. What it recognizes is unknown. Preparation of the TCRbeta library used unique molecular identifiers. TCRdb processed the PCR reads anew with MiXCR; each CDR3 protein has one entry. The data contain a few hundred thousand distinct CDR3 sequences, approximately 7% of them singletons. The CDR3 runs to 17 residues. After removal of 3 bases from V and 5 bases from J, the junction contained 13 bases not matched to a gene. The germline V gene has CDR1 SGHTA and CDR2 FQGNSA. This TCR was sampled from a boy between 2 and 10 years old with acute lymphoblastic leukemia, due to receive a stem cell transplant. The V call is TRBV7-2, the J call TRBJ2-1, with 7 positions matching TRBD1. The sequencing here drew on PBMCs, taken before TCRalphabeta/CD19-depleted stem cell transplant. CDR3 sequence reads: CASSFRQGTYTHNEQFF. In DNA form, the CDR3 reads TGTGCCAGCAGCTTTCGACAGGGTACCTATACCCACAATGAGCAGTTCTTC.